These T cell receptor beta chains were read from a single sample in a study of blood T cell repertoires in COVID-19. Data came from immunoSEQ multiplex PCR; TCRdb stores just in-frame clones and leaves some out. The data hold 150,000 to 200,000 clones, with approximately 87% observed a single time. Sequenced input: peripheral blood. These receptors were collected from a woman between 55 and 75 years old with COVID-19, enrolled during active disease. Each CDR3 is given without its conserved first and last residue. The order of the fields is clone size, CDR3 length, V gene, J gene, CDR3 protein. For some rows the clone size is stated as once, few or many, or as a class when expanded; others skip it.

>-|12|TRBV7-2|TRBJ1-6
ASSLVGGFESLH
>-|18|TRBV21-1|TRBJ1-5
ASSKESSFGVGQGRQPQH
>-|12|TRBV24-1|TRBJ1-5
ATSGTGSNQPQH
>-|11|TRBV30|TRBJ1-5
AWTGAADQPQH
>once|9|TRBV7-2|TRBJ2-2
AIGAPGELF
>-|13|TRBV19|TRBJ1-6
ASSFFGTGNSPLH
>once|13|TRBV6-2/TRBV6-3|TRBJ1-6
ASSRSGQGLSPLH
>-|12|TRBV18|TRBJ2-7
ASSLGQGSYEQY
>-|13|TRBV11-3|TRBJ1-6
ASSPGQGASSPLH
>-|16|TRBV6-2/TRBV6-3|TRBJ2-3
ASSYRTSGRAGPDTQY
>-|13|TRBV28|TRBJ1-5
ASSFFRGLNQPQH
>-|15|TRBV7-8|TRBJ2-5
ASSPTAGTTTQETQY
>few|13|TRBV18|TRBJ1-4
ASSPDRLNNEKLF
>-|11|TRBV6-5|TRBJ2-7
ASSRDIWDEQY
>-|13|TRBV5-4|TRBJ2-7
ASSPWRTGSHEQY
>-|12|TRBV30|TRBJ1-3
AWNRGGSGNTIY
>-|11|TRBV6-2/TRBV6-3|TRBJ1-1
ASSDRGHTEAF
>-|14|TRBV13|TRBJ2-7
ASSLGAGGGPYEQY